This TCR beta chain stems from a study of molecular identifiers for immune sequencing clone quantification. This CDR3 spans 18 amino acids. Looked up from germline, CDR1 is SGHVS and CDR2 is FNYEAQ. Trimming took 1 base from V and 1 from J; bases not matched to a gene: 7. One entry per CDR3 protein results from TCRdb running MiXCR on the PCR reads. In the table there are more than 550,000 distinct CDR3 sequences, less than 30% of which are singletons. This clonotype showed up just a few times. What was sequenced was naive CD8+ T cells from blood, with Jurkat cell RNA spiked in. The subset denotes: FACS-sorted CD8+CD4-CCR7+CD45RA+ naive T cells. The receptor was derived from a human donor in good health. Some libraries in this study had Jurkat cell RNA spiked in. V gene TRBV7-6 combines with J gene TRBJ2-4; 10 nucleotides agree with TRBD2. CDR3 region: CASSLEASGSMAKNIQYF. DNA for the CDR3: TGTGCCAGCAGCTTAGAAGCTAGCGGGAGTATGGCCAAAAACATTCAGTACTTC. The full variable domain, completed using reference TRBV7-6 and TRBJ2-4, is GAGVSQSPRYKVTKRGQDVALRCDPISGHVSLYWYRQALGQGPEFLTYFNYEAQQDKSGLPNDRFSAERPEGSISTLTIQRTEQRDSAMYRCASSLEASGSMAKNIQYFGAGTRLSVL.